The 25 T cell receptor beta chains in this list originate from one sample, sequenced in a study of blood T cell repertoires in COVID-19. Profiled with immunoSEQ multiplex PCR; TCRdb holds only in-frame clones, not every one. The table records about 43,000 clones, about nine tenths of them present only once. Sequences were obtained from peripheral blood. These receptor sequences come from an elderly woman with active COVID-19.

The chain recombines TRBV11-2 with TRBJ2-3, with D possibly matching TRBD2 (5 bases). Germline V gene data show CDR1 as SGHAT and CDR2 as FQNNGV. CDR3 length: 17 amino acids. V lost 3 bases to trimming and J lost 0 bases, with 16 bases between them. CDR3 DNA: TGTGCCAGCAGCTTCCTCGGGAAACTAGGGAGCACAGATACGCAGTATTTT. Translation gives CASSFLGKLGSTDTQYF.

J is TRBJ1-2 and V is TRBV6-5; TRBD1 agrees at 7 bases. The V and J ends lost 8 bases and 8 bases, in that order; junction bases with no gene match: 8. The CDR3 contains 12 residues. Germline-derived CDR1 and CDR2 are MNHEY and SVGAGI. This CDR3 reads CASVTGEVGYTF. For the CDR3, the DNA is TGTGCCAGCGTAACAGGGGAGGTAGGCTACACCTTC.

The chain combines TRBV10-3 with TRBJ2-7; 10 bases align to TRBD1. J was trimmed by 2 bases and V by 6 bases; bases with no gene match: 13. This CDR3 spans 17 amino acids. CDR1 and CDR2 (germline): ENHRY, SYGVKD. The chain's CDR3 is CAISPRQAGTGAYEQYF. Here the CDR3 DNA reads TGTGCCATCAGCCCCCGACAAGCCGGGACAGGGGCCTACGAGCAGTACTTC.

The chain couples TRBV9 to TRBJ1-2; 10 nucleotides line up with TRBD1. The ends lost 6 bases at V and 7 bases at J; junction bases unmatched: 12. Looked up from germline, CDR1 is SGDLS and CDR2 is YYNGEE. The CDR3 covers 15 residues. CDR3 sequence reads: CASNKEGTGAGGYTF. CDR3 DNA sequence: TGTGCCAGCAATAAGGAAGGGACAGGGGCCGGTGGCTACACCTTC.

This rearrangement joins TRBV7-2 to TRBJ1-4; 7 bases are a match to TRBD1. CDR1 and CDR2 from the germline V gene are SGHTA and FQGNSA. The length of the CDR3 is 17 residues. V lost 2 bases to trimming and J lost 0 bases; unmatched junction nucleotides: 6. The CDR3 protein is CASSLKNRGSTNEKLFF. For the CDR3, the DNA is TGTGCCAGCAGCTTAAAAAACAGGGGATCAACTAATGAAAAACTGTTTTTT.

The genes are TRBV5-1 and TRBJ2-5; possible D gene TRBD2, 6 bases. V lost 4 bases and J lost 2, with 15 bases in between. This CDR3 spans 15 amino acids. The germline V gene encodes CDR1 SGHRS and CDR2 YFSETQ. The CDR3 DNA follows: TGCGCCAGCAGCGAGCCCCTAGCGCCTCAAGAGACCCAGTACTTC. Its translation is CASSEPLAPQETQYF.

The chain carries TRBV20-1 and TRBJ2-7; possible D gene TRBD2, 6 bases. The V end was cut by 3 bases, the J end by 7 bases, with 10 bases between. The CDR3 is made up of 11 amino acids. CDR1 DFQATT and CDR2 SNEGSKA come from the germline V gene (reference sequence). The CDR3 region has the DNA TGCAGTGCTAGGGGGGGAGGTGAGCAGTACTTC. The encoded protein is CSARGGGEQYF.

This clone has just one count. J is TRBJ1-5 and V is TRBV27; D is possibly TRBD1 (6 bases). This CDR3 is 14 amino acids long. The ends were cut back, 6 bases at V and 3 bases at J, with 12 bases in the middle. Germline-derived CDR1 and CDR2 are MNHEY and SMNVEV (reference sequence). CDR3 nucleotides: TGTGCCAGCAGCCTCGACAGGAACAATCAGCCCCAGCATTTT. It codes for CASSLDRNNQPQHF.

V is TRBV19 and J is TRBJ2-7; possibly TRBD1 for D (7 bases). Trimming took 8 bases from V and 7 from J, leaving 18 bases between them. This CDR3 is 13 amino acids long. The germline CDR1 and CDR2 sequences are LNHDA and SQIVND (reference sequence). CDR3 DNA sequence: TGTGCCAGTCGCTGGACAGGAGGGGCTGAGCAGTACTTC. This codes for CASRWTGGAEQYF.

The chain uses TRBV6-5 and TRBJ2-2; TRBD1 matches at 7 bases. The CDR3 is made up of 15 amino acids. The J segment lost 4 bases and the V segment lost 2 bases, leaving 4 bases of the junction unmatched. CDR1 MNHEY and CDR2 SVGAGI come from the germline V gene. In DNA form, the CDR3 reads TGTGCCAGCAGTTACGACAGGGCGGTCACCGGGGAGCTGTTTTTT. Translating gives CASSYDRAVTGELFF.

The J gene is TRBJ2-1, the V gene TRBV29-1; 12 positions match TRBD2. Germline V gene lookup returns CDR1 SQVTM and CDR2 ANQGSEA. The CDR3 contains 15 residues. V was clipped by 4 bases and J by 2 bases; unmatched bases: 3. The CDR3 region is CSVASGGATYNEQFF. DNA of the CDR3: TGCAGCGTTGCTAGCGGGGGGGCCACCTACAATGAGCAGTTCTTC.

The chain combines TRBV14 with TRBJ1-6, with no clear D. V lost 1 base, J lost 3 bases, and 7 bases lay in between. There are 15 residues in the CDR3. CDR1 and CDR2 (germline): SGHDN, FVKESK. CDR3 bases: TGTGCCAGCAGCCAAGGGCCGGGCTATAATTCACCCCTCCACTTT. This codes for CASSQGPGYNSPLHF.

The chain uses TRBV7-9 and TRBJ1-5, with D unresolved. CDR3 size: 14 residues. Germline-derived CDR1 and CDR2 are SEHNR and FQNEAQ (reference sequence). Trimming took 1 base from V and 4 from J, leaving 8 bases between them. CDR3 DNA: TGTGCCAGCAGCTTAGGGAGTTTGAATCAGCCCCAGCATTTT. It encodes CASSLGSLNQPQHF. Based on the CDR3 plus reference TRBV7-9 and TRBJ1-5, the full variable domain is DTGVSQNPRHKITKRGQNVTFRCDPISEHNRLYWYRQTLGQGPEFLTYFQNEAQLEKSRLLSDRFSAERPKGSFSTLEIQRTEQGDSAMYLCASSLGSLNQPQHFGDGTRLSIL.

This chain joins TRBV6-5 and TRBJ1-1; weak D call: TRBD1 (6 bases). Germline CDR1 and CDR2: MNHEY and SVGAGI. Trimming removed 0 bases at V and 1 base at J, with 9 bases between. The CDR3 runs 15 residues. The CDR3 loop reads CASSYSNRENTEAFF. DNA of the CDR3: TGTGCCAGCAGTTACTCTAACAGGGAGAACACTGAAGCTTTCTTT.

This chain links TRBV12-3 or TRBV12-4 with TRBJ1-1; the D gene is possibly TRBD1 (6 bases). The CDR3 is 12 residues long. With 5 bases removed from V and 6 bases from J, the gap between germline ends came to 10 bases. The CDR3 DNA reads TGTGCCAGCAGTCCGGGGGGCGCTGAAGCTTTCTTT. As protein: CASSPGGAEAFF.

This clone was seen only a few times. The chain's CDR3 is CASSLDRTSGNTIYF. The DNA for the CDR3 is TGTGCCAGCAGTTTGGACAGGACCTCTGGAAACACCATATATTTT. This chain joins TRBV27 and TRBJ1-3, with 7 bases aligning to TRBD1. Germline loops: CDR1 MNHEY, CDR2 SMNVEV (reference sequence). Trimming took 3 bases from V and 0 from J; bases not matched to a gene: 2. The length of the CDR3 is 15 residues.

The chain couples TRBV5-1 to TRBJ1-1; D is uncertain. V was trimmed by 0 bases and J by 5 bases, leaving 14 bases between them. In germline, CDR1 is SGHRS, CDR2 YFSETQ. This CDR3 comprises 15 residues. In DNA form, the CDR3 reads TGCGCCAGCAGCTTGGTCTGGGGAGCGAGAACTGAAGCTTTCTTT. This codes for CASSLVWGARTEAFF.

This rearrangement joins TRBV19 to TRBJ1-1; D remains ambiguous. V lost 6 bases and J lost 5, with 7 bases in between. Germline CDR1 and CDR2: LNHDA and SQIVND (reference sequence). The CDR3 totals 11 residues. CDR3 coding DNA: TGTGCCAGTAGAGGAGAGACTGAAGCTTTCTTT. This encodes CASRGETEAFF.

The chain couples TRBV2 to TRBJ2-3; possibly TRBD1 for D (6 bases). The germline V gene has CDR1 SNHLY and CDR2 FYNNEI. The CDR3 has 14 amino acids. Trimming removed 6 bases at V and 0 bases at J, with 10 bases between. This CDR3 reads CASRRQASTDTQYF. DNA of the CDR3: TGTGCCAGCAGGAGACAGGCGAGCACAGATACGCAGTATTTT.

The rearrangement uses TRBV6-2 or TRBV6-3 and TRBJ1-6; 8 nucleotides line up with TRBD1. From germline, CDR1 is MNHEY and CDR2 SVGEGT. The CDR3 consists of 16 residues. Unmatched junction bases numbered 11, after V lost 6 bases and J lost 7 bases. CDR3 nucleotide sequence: TGTGCCAGCAGCCCCCCACCCGGACAGGGAAATTCACCCCTCCACTTT. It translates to CASSPPPGQGNSPLHF.

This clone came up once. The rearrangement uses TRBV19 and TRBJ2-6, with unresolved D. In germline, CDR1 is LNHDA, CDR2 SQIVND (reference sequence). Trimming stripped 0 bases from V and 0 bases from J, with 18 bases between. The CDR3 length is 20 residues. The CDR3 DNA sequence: TGTGCCAGTAGTATAGATGGTATACAGAGTCTTGGCTCTGGGGCCAACGTCCTGACTTTC. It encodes CASSIDGIQSLGSGANVLTF.

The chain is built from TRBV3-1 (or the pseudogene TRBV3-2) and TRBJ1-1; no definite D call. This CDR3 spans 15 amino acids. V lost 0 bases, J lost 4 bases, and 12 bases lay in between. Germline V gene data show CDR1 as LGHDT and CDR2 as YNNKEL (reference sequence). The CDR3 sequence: CASSQDWGAGTEAFF. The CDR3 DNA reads TGTGCCAGCAGCCAAGACTGGGGAGCGGGCACTGAAGCTTTCTTT.

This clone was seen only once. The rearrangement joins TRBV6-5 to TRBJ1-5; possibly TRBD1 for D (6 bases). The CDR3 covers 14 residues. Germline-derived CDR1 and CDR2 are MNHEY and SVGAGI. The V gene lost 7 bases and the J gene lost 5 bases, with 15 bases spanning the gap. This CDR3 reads CASKKGTPDQPQHF. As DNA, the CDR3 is TGTGCCAGCAAGAAAGGGACACCCGATCAGCCCCAGCATTTT.

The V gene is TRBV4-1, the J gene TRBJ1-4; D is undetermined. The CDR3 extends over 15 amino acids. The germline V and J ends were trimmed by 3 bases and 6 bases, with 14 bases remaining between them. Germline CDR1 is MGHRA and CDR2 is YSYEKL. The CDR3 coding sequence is TGCGCCAGCAGCCACCCCCTCCGGGAGGATGAAAAACTGTTTTTT. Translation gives CASSHPLREDEKLFF.

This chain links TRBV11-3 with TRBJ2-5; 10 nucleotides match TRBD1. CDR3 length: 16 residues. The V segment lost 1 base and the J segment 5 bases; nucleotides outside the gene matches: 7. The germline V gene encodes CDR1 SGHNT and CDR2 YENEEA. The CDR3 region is CASSLGQGAEKETQYF. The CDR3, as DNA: TGTGCCAGCAGCTTAGGACAGGGGGCCGAGAAGGAGACCCAGTACTTC.